These 13 T cell receptor beta chains came from one sample sequenced in a study of CD8 T cells in Susac syndrome. Reverse transcription of 0.5 to 1 ug RNA used random hexamers. TCRdb processed the immunoSEQ multiplex PCR reads anew with MiXCR; each CDR3 protein has one entry. The sample contains roughly 200,000 distinct CDR3 sequences, about 94% of which appear only once. The sample was CD4+ T cells from PBMCs. These receptor sequences come from a human donor with multiple sclerosis.

The chain links TRBV12-5 to TRBJ2-3; unclear D gene. Trimming pared 7 bases from V and 2 bases from J, leaving 13 bases between. The CDR3 totals 14 residues. CDR1 is LGHNT and CDR2 is FRNRAP in the germline V gene. The CDR3 protein is CASVAQTTTDTQYF. Here the CDR3 DNA reads TGTGCTAGTGTCGCCCAAACAACCACAGATACGCAGTATTTT.

The CDR3 region has the DNA TGCGCCAGCAGCCAAGGTTACCAAGAGACCCAGTACTTC. Translation: CASSQGYQETQYF. The V and J genes are TRBV4-3 and TRBJ2-5; unclear D gene. The CDR3 has 13 residues. Germline values: CDR1 LGHNA, CDR2 YSLEER. V was trimmed by 1 base and J by 0 bases, leaving 3 bases between them.

V and J are TRBV3-1 and TRBJ1-6; TRBD1 is a possible D gene (5 bases). The CDR3 sequence is 16 residues long. Trimming removed 4 bases at V and 7 bases at J, with 17 bases between. Germline loops: CDR1 LGHDT, CDR2 YNNKEL (reference sequence). CDR3 in DNA: TGTGCCAGCAGCCCGGAAAGGGCCCGGGGGAATTCACCCCTCCACTTT. Translation: CASSPERARGNSPLHF. Drawing the rest from reference TRBV3-1 and TRBJ1-6, the complete variable domain is DTAVSQTPKYLVTQMGNDKSIKCEQNLGHDTMYWYKQDSKKFLKIMFSYNNKELIINETVPNRFSPKSPDKAHLNLHINSLELGDSAVYFCASSPERARGNSPLHFGNGTRLTVT.

The chain carries TRBV20-1 and TRBJ2-1, with D unresolved. CDR3 size: 11 residues. CDR1 is DFQATT, CDR2 SNEGSKA, per germline (reference sequence). V lost 6 bases and J 5 bases, leaving 8 bases between the germline ends. The CDR3 bases are TGCAGTGCCCTCCCCCACAATGAGCAGTTCTTC. Translation: CSALPHNEQFF.

The rearrangement uses TRBV3-1 and TRBJ2-3; tentatively, D is TRBD1 (5 bases). The CDR3 has 15 residues. From germline, CDR1 is LGHDT and CDR2 YNNKEL (reference sequence). V was pared by 1 base and J by 6 bases, with 14 bases between. The CDR3 sequence is CASSQAGRAWDTQYF. The CDR3 bases are TGTGCCAGCAGCCAAGCCGGCAGGGCATGGGATACGCAGTATTTT.

This clonotype showed up just once. The chain employs TRBV25-1 and TRBJ2-7, with TRBD1 as a possible D gene (6 bases). Trimming cost V 3 bases and J 1 base, with 13 bases left between them. The CDR3 is 15 amino acids. In germline, CDR1 is MGHDK, CDR2 SYGVNS. CDR3: CASSDEKQGSYEQYF. CDR3 in DNA: TGTGCCAGCAGTGATGAAAAACAGGGATCCTACGAGCAGTACTTC.

The V call is TRBV7-3, the J call TRBJ1-2; possible D gene TRBD1, 6 bases. V was cut by 5 bases and J by 7 bases, with 14 bases left in between. Germline CDR1 is SGHTA and CDR2 is FQGTGA. This CDR3 region has 13 residues. CDR3 amino acids: CASSQDSEGGYTF. In DNA form, the CDR3 reads TGTGCCAGCAGCCAGGACAGCGAGGGTGGCTACACCTTC. The entire variable domain, with the rest obtained from reference TRBV7-3 and TRBJ1-2, is as follows: GAGVSQTPSNKVTEKGKYVELRCDPISGHTALYWYRQSLGQGPEFLIYFQGTGAADDSGLPNDRFFAVRPEGSVSTLKIQRTERGDSAVYLCASSQDSEGGYTFGSGTRLTVV.

This chain joins TRBV5-6 and TRBJ1-1; unclear D gene. The CDR3 is made up of 16 amino acids. Germline-derived CDR1 and CDR2 are SGHDT and YYEEEE. Trimming removed 5 bases at V and 3 bases at J, with 20 bases between. The CDR3 sequence: CASSLLMRARYTEAFF. CDR3 sequence (DNA): TGTGCCAGCAGTCTATTGATGAGAGCCCGTTACACTGAAGCTTTCTTT. Filled out from reference TRBV5-6 and TRBJ1-1, the complete variable domain reads DAGVTQSPTHLIKTRGQQVTLRCSPKSGHDTVSWYQQALGQGPQFIFQYYEEEERQRGNFPDRFSGHQFPNYSSELNVNALLLGDSALYLCASSLLMRARYTEAFFGQGTRLTVV.

The J gene is TRBJ2-7, the V gene TRBV2, with D unclear. Trimming stripped 4 bases from V and 4 bases from J, with 11 bases between. The CDR3 has 13 residues. Looked up from germline, CDR1 is SNHLY and CDR2 is FYNNEI. CDR3 coding DNA: TGTGCCAGCAGTGCACTTCTCGTTTACGAGCAGTACTTC. As protein: CASSALLVYEQYF.

For the CDR3, the DNA is TGTGCCAGTAGTGCATACAGGGCCAATGAGCAGTTCTTC. Protein product: CASSAYRANEQFF. The gene calls are TRBV19 and TRBJ2-1; perhaps TRBD1 as D (6 bases). Trimming removed 5 bases at V and 6 bases at J, with 11 bases between. The CDR3 runs 13 residues. Germline CDR1 LNHDA, CDR2 SQIVND (reference sequence). The whole variable domain, remainder taken from reference TRBV19 and TRBJ2-1, is DGGITQSPKYLFRKEGQNVTLSCEQNLNHDAMYWYRQDPGQGLRLIYYSQIVNDFQKGDIAEGYSVSREKKESFPLTVTSAQKNPTAFYLCASSAYRANEQFFGPGTRLTVL.

J is TRBJ1-1 and V is TRBV3-1; D ambiguous. The CDR3 sequence is 14 residues long. V lost 4 bases and J 4 bases, leaving 13 bases between the germline ends. Germline lookup yields CDR1 LGHDT and CDR2 YNNKEL (reference sequence). CDR3: CASSLIGGGTEAFF. The DNA for the CDR3 is TGTGCCAGCAGCCTAATAGGAGGAGGCACTGAAGCTTTCTTT. The whole variable domain, remainder taken from reference TRBV3-1 and TRBJ1-1, is DTAVSQTPKYLVTQMGNDKSIKCEQNLGHDTMYWYKQDSKKFLKIMFSYNNKELIINETVPNRFSPKSPDKAHLNLHINSLELGDSAVYFCASSLIGGGTEAFFGQGTRLTVV.

The chain is built from TRBV23-1 and TRBJ1-5, with 9 bases identical to TRBD1. TRBV23-1 is labeled an ORF, and its function is uncertain. The CDR3 spans 19 residues. After removal of 0 bases from V and 4 bases from J, the junction contained 13 bases not matched to a gene. CDR3 protein: CASSQSIITGTGFNQPQHF. The DNA for the CDR3 is TGCGCCAGCAGTCAATCGATAATAACCGGGACAGGGTTTAATCAGCCCCAGCATTTT.

The rearrangement joins TRBV29-1 to TRBJ1-4, with TRBD1 as a possible D gene (5 bases). CDR1 and CDR2 from the germline V gene are SQVTM and ANQGSEA. CDR3 size: 15 residues. V lost 4 bases and J lost 7, with 19 bases in between. The CDR3 reads CSVVGTEIGGEKLFF. In DNA, the CDR3 is TGCAGCGTTGTGGGGACGGAAATAGGCGGTGAAAAACTGTTTTTT.